This T cell receptor (beta chain) derives from a study of blood T cells in healthy people across ages (dated by TCRdb to 2014 to 2015). Background for the entire study: In model experiments, template switching captured about one uniquely barcoded TCR beta cDNA molecule for every two T cells. The study measured age-related changes in TCR beta repertoire diversity using deep sequencing normalized with unique cDNA molecular identifiers. Donors were grouped into four age groups: young (average approximately 16 years), middle-aged (approximately 41), aged (around 60) and long-lived (about 89). Donors of different ages were randomly distributed across sequencing lanes to avoid experimental bias. Using the same blood draw, the study looked at two additional independent replicas of 1 million unique cDNA reads for two donors, one aged 18 to 30 and the other aged 80 or older. Broad study findings and their caveats: Because profiling used bulk unsorted PBMCs, naive and antigen-experienced compartments could not be compared conclusively. Observed TCR beta diversity correlated strongly with the percentage of naive T cells measured by flow cytometry. Estimates of total diversity from one million sequenced T cells were regarded as lower bounds and underestimates. Compared with the aged group, the long-lived group had more naive CD4+ T cells, fewer expanded clones and increased TCR diversity, suggesting age selection. The CMV infection status of donors was not known, potentially confounding age-related changes in expanded clonotypes. Observed TCR beta diversity per million T cells fell roughly linearly with age, and a significant reduction was already apparent by age around 40.

Donors were 40 or so systemically healthy Caucasian individuals from Russia aged 6 to 90 years. Roughly 10 milliliters of peripheral blood were drawn from each donor into EDTA-treated Vacutainer tubes. Ficoll-Paque density-gradient centrifugation was used to isolate PBMCs, with at least 7 million obtained per sample. Trizol reagent was used to extract total RNA from the PBMCs, yielding at least 5.5 micrograms per sample. The percentages of naive CD45RAhigh/CD27high T cells were determined by flow cytometry on a PBMC aliquot from every donor. Libraries were constructed by 5' RACE. Instrument on record: Illumina HiSeq 2500. The second PCR ran for roughly 6 to 11 cycles and used a J-beta primer mix along with a sample-barcoded 5' primer. Each TCR beta cDNA molecule received a unique molecular identifier from a template-switch 5' adaptor carrying 12 random nucleotides. Each sample yielded at least 2.5 million CDR3-containing paired-end reads. First-strand cDNA was synthesized from all RNA with the Mint cDNA synthesis kit, primed by a TRBC-specific oligonucleotide. Following uracil-DNA glycosylase treatment, a first 18-cycle PCR with universal primers M1SS and BC2_uni_R was performed on all cDNA. The study's own analysis went as follows. Each sample was normalized by randomly selecting 1 million high-quality reads, each carrying a distinct molecular identifier. Reads with shared molecular identifiers were discarded instead of being binned into consensus sequences. MiTCR, with a Q25 quality threshold and the strictest error-elimination algorithm, was used for CDR3 identification, clonotype clustering and error correction. Lower-bound total TCR beta diversity was estimated with a nonparametric unseen species model using Euler transformation. TCRdb applied fastp at Q25 and MiXCR to the public reads, then kept only in-frame beta chains. Rows with one shared CDR3 protein collapse into an entry with the most common genes and DNA. TCRdb's processing, not the authors', yielded these V and J calls. Within this sample are some 900,000 distinct CDR3 sequences, with 25% to 30% of them counted one time only. The top ten clonotypes cover 17% of the sample.

Concerning this clonotype itself: The antigen it recognizes is unknown. No quality values exist for individual bases; no much larger clone is one base distant.

The sequencing sample was made of blood. This receptor was taken from a woman at least 80 years old in good health.

The DNA sequence reads TGCAGCGTTGTGACAGGGAGAAGAGAGACCCAGTACTTC. Its protein is CSVVTGRRETQYF. The chain couples TRBV29-1 to TRBJ2-5; TRBD1 fits 7 bases in the junction. Trimming removed 4 bases from V and 4 bases from J; the gene matches leave 6 bases unexplained. The cysteine opens and the phenylalanine closes a CDR3 of 13 amino acids. The sequence is cut down to CDR3 DNA, 39 bases in frame from base 1. According to the germline V gene, CDR1 reads SQVTM and CDR2 reads ANQGSEA.